These 27 T cell receptor beta chains were sequenced from one sample in a study of T cell clonality in common variable immunodeficiency. General observations from the study: Common variable immunodeficiency TCR beta sequences reportedly had fewer deletions and N-nucleotide insertions.

The antigens for these receptors are not known. The protocol was immunoSEQ multiplex PCR, while the TCRdb copy is restricted to in-frame clones and leaves out a portion. The table records 10,000 to 12,000 clones without singletons, the ten largest covering roughly 6.3%. The sequenced sample consisted of peripheral blood mononuclear cells. All receptors derive from a human donor with common variable immunodeficiency.

The CDR3 spells CAWSGSSGSINEQFF. The part of the CDR3 DNA that was read is TGTGCCTGGAGTGGGTCTAGCGGGAGTATAAATGAG. The rearrangement joins TRBV30 to TRBJ2-1; TRBD2 agrees at 10 bases. The CDR3 end falls 3 residues outside the read, so it is completed with the germline J gene. Looked up from germline, CDR1 is GTSNPN and CDR2 is SVGIG (reference sequence). The V segment lost 1 base and the J segment 7 bases; nucleotides outside the gene matches: 7. The CDR3 has 15 amino acids.

This clone came up a few times. The DNA ends 3 residues before the CDR3 does, and the rest of the CDR3 is filled in from the germline J gene. V is TRBV19 and J is TRBJ1-4; TRBD1 matches at 7 bases. The CDR3 consists of 15 residues. Trimming at V came to 1 base and at J to 5 bases, leaving 4 bases not matched to a gene. CDR1 is LNHDA and CDR2 is SQIVND in the germline V gene (reference sequence). CDR3 bases read: TGTGCCAGTAGTATAGGGGAACAGGGGAATGAAAAA. Translated, it gives CASSIGEQGNEK. The complete CDR3 sequence is CASSIGEQGNEKLFF.

To note about this clone: The read is 3 residues too short to cover the CDR3 end, so that end is filled in from the germline J gene. V is TRBV18 and J is TRBJ2-3; D uncertain. CDR3 length equals 15 residues. V lost 6 bases to trimming and J lost 0 bases, with 13 bases between them. Germline values: CDR1 KGHSH, CDR2 LQKENI. CDR3 amino acids: CASSRKETSTDTQYF. The DNA read from the CDR3 is TGTGCCAGCTCCCGAAAAGAGACTAGCACAGATACG. The full variable domain, in which reference TRBV18 and TRBJ2-3 provide the parts outside the CDR3, is NAGVMQNPRHLVRRRGQEARLRCSPMKGHSHVYWYRQLPEEGLKFMVYLQKENIIDESGMPKERFSAEFPKEGPSILRIQQVVRGDSAAYFCASSRKETSTDTQYFGPGTRLTVL.

Relative to its sample, this clone is medium-sized. The CDR3 end is not reached by the read, which stops 3 residues before it; the germline J gene fills it in. The genes are TRBV7-3 and TRBJ2-1; TRBD2 matches at 7 bases. With V trimmed by 4 bases and J by 7 bases, 4 bases remained unmatched. The V gene's germline CDR1 is SGHTA and CDR2 FQGTGA. CDR3 length equals 13 residues. The CDR3 bases that were read are TGTGCCAGCAGCTCGCTAGCGGAGAATGAG. This encodes CASSSLAENE. The whole CDR3 sequence is CASSSLAENEQFF.

In its sample, this clone was seen a few times. The read ends 3 residues before the CDR3 terminus; that terminus is restored from the germline J gene. This chain uses TRBV6-2 or TRBV6-3 with TRBJ2-7; 11 positions agree with TRBD1. Trimming cost V 5 bases and J 6 bases; bases outside gene matches: 9. CDR1 is MNHEY, CDR2 SVGEGT, per germline. The CDR3 has 15 residues. Incomplete CDR3 DNA: TGTGCCAGCAGTCATCGGACAGGGGGCGCTTCCGAG. It is translated as CASSHRTGGASE. The full CDR3 is CASSHRTGGASEQYF.

This clone has just a few counts. The read ends 3 residues before the CDR3 terminus; that terminus is restored from the germline J gene. The chain uses TRBV5-1 and TRBJ2-1; D not resolved. Germline CDR1 is SGHRS and CDR2 is YFSETQ. The germline V and J ends were trimmed by 2 bases and 4 bases, with 4 bases remaining between them. This CDR3 has 12 amino acids. CDR3 region: CASSLQYNEQFF. The sequenced part of the CDR3 DNA is TGCGCCAGCAGCTTACAGTACAATGAG.

Of note for this clone: With the read ending 3 residues before the CDR3 end, the germline J gene is used to fill in that end. The chain recombines TRBV19 with TRBJ2-5; D is ambiguous. V lost 5 bases and J lost 5, with 15 bases in between. The CDR3 length is 14 residues. The germline V gene encodes CDR1 LNHDA and CDR2 SQIVND (reference sequence). The part of the CDR3 DNA that was read is TGTGCCAGTAGTCTCTCGGTTAACCGGGAGACC. It codes for CASSLSVNRET. The full CDR3 protein is CASSLSVNRETQYF.

About this clone itself: The read terminates 3 residues before the CDR3 end, so the remaining end is supplied by the germline J gene. This chain links TRBV6-1 with TRBJ2-7, with 7 nucleotides matching TRBD1. This CDR3 comprises 16 residues. Germline-derived CDR1 and CDR2 are MNHNS and SASEGT. Germline trimming cut 4 bases from V and 6 bases from J; bases unmatched to any gene: 15. The sequenced part of the CDR3 DNA is TGTGCCAGCAGTGTACAGAAGGGGGCAACGTCCCTCGAG. Translated: CASSVQKGATSLE. The entire CDR3 reads CASSVQKGATSLEQYF.

Regarding this clone: The sequence runs out 3 residues before the end of the CDR3; the remainder is reconstructed from the germline J gene. The chain employs TRBV7-2 and TRBJ2-1; 10 bases line up with TRBD2. CDR1 is SGHTA and CDR2 is FQGNSA in the germline V gene. V was clipped by 4 bases and J by 6 bases; unmatched bases: 6. This CDR3 is built from 15 residues. The CDR3: CASSSSGLAINEQFF. CDR3 DNA, as far as it was read: TGTGCCAGCAGCTCGTCGGGACTAGCGATCAATGAG.

Relative to its sample, this clone is large (0.1 to 1%). The read is 3 residues too short to cover the CDR3 end, so that end is filled in from the germline J gene. The chain has TRBV19 and TRBJ2-3, with D possibly matching TRBD2 (6 bases). V lost 6 bases and J lost 5, with 9 bases in between. The CDR3 is made up of 12 amino acids. Germline CDR1 and CDR2: LNHDA and SQIVND (reference sequence). The sequenced part of the CDR3 DNA is TGTGCCAGTAGACAAGCGGGAGATACG. Amino acid sequence: CASRQAGDT. The whole CDR3 sequence reads CASRQAGDTQYF. The full variable domain, with the rest looked up from reference TRBV19 and TRBJ2-3, is DGGITQSPKYLFRKEGQNVTLSCEQNLNHDAMYWYRQDPGQGLRLIYYSQIVNDFQKGDIAEGYSVSREKKESFPLTVTSAQKNPTAFYLCASRQAGDTQYFGPGTRLTVL.

This clone was seen more than once but under ten times. The read is 3 residues too short to cover the CDR3 end, so that end is filled in from the germline J gene. The chain recombines TRBV11-2 with TRBJ2-5; D ambiguous. Trimming left V 2 bases short and J 5 bases short, with 6 bases between. The CDR3 is 12 amino acids. The germline gives CDR1 SGHAT, CDR2 FQNNGV. Incomplete CDR3 DNA: TGTGCCAGCAGCTTATGGCGGGAGACC. This codes for CASSLWRET. The complete CDR3 sequence is CASSLWRETQYF.

A note on this clone: The read gets to within 3 residues of the CDR3 end, and the germline J gene fills in the rest. This chain connects TRBV7-3 to TRBJ2-1, with 9 bases matching TRBD1. From germline, CDR1 is SGHTA and CDR2 FQGTGA. The CDR3 totals 15 residues. The V and J ends lost 5 bases and 4 bases, in that order; junction bases with no gene match: 6. The CDR3 is CASSNTGGPYNEQFF. Incomplete CDR3 DNA: TGTGCCAGCAGCAACACAGGGGGCCCTTACAATGAG.

This clone was seen a few times. Read data end 3 residues before the CDR3 end; the end is taken from the germline J gene. The J gene is TRBJ2-6, the V gene TRBV5-1; no clear D gene. Germline V lookup: CDR1 SGHRS, CDR2 YFSETQ. Trimming removed 3 bases at V and 0 bases at J, with 4 bases between. The length of the CDR3 is 14 residues. The sequenced part of the CDR3 DNA is TGCGCCAGCAGCTCCAACTCTGGGGCCAACGTC. Amino acid sequence: CASSSNSGANV. The full CDR3 reads CASSSNSGANVLTF.

As to this clone: Read sequence stops 3 residues before the CDR3 end, and the germline J gene provides the missing end. V is TRBV18 and J is TRBJ2-1, with 7 bases identical to TRBD2. The CDR3 is made up of 14 amino acids. Trimming removed 3 bases from V and 9 bases from J; junction bases left unmatched: 8. The germline V gene encodes CDR1 KGHSH and CDR2 LQKENI. The CDR3 reads CASSPGGMLGEQFF. CDR3 DNA, as far as it was read: TGTGCCAGCTCACCGGGGGGGATGCTAGGTGAG.

The sample holds a few counts of this clone. Read data end 3 residues before the CDR3 end; the end is taken from the germline J gene. The chain combines TRBV6-2 or TRBV6-3 with TRBJ2-7; the match to TRBD1 covers 7 bases. V lost 5 bases and J lost 3; bases outside the gene matches: 10. The germline V gene has CDR1 MNHEY and CDR2 SVGEGT. The CDR3 covers 15 residues. The CDR3 loop reads CASSRPGQLLYEQYF. The CDR3 DNA, read in part, is TGTGCCAGCAGTAGGCCGGGACAGCTTCTCTACGAG.

Concerning this clone: The sequence runs out 3 residues before the end of the CDR3; the remainder is reconstructed from the germline J gene. The gene calls are TRBV7-2 and TRBJ2-7, with 12 bases fitting TRBD2. Germline V lookup: CDR1 SGHTA, CDR2 FQGNSA. The V segment lost 6 bases and the J segment 5 bases; nucleotides outside the gene matches: 5. The CDR3 has 14 residues. CDR3 bases read: TGTGCCAGCAGACGGACTAGCGGGAATGACGAG. Protein sequence: CASRRTSGNDE. The whole CDR3 protein is CASRRTSGNDEQYF.

This clone was picked up a small number of times. The CDR3 end falls 3 residues outside the read, so it is completed with the germline J gene. This chain links TRBV7-9 with TRBJ2-5; D is possibly TRBD2 (7 bases). This CDR3 has 14 amino acids. Trimming left V 0 bases short and J 3 bases short, with 8 bases between. From germline, CDR1 is SEHNR and CDR2 FQNEAQ (reference sequence). CDR3 DNA, as far as it was read: TGTGCCAGCAGCTTAGCAGGGGGGGAAGAGACC. This sequence encodes CASSLAGGEET. The complete CDR3 protein is CASSLAGGEETQYF.

With respect to this clone: The read is 3 residues too short to cover the CDR3 end, so that end is filled in from the germline J gene. V is TRBV7-2 and J is TRBJ2-1; 10 bases are a match to TRBD2. This CDR3 has 18 amino acids. Germline V gene lookup returns CDR1 SGHTA and CDR2 FQGNSA. After removal of 0 bases from V and 7 bases from J, the junction contained 12 bases not matched to a gene. The CDR3 is CASSLASLASGSLNEQFF. Partial CDR3 DNA: TGTGCCAGCAGCTTAGCCTCGCTGGCTAGCGGGAGTCTAAATGAG.

The CDR3 bases that were read are TGTGCCTGGAGGCTTTTTGGGGGCCCCTACGAG. Its translation is CAWRLFGGPYE. The complete CDR3 sequence is CAWRLFGGPYEQYF. This chain uses TRBV30 with TRBJ2-7, with D maybe TRBD1 (6 bases). The read stops 3 residues short of the end of the CDR3; the missing end is completed from the germline J gene. In germline, CDR1 is GTSNPN, CDR2 SVGIG (reference sequence). The V end was cut by 3 bases, the J end by 2 bases, with 14 bases between. This CDR3 is 14 amino acids long. The full variable domain, with the rest looked up from reference TRBV30 and TRBJ2-7, is SQTIHQWPATLVQPVGSPLSLECTVEGTSNPNLYWYRQAAGRGLQLLFYSVGIGQISSEVPQNLSASRPQDRQFILSSKKLLLSDSGFYLCAWRLFGGPYEQYFGPGTRLTVT.

Regarding this clone: Read sequence stops 3 residues before the CDR3 end, and the germline J gene provides the missing end. The rearrangement joins TRBV7-2 to TRBJ2-3; possible D gene TRBD1, 6 bases. Germline V lookup: CDR1 SGHTA, CDR2 FQGNSA. This CDR3 is built from 13 residues. V was shortened by 6 bases and J by 2 bases, with 9 bases between the two germline ends. The CDR3 region is CASRDSYTDTQYF. The sequenced CDR3 bases are TGTGCCAGCAGGGACAGTTACACAGATACG. Full variable domain (missing parts from reference TRBV7-2 and TRBJ2-3): GAGVSQSPSNKVTEKGKDVELRCDPISGHTALYWYRQSLGQGLEFLIYFQGNSAPDKSGLPSDRFSAERTGGSVSTLTIQRTQQEDSAVYLCASRDSYTDTQYFGPGTRLTVL.

A note on this clone: The observed sequence ends 3 residues before the CDR3 terminus, with the missing tail filled in from the germline J gene. The chain is built from TRBV19 and TRBJ2-1, with a possible D match to TRBD2 (6 bases). Germline V gene sequence: CDR1 LNHDA, CDR2 SQIVND (reference sequence). CDR3 length: 17 amino acids. Trimming shortened V by 7 bases and J by 0 bases, and 19 bases separated the two germline ends. Incomplete CDR3 DNA: TGTGCCAGTACCCCTTGGGGTAGCGGCAGCTCCTACAATGAG. Protein sequence: CASTPWGSGSSYNE. The full CDR3 is CASTPWGSGSSYNEQFF.

Relative to its sample, this clone is medium-sized. Sequencing ends 3 residues short of the CDR3 end; the germline J gene provides the rest. This rearrangement joins TRBV5-6 to TRBJ1-1; possible D gene TRBD1, 6 bases. V lost 4 bases and J lost 2, with 15 bases in between. Germline V gene sequence: CDR1 SGHDT, CDR2 YYEEEE. The CDR3 extends over 15 amino acids. CDR3 loop: CASSPRQVRNTEAFF. The CDR3 bases that were read are TGTGCCAGCAGCCCCCGACAGGTGAGAAACACTGAA.

This clone has a handful of counts. The read terminates 3 residues before the CDR3 end, so the remaining end is supplied by the germline J gene. This rearrangement joins TRBV7-9 to TRBJ2-1, with 9 bases identical to TRBD2. This CDR3 is built from 15 residues. Germline V gives CDR1 SEHNR, CDR2 FQNEAQ (reference sequence). With V trimmed by 3 bases and J by 7 bases, 7 bases remained unmatched. The CDR3 spells CASSFGLAGFNEQFF. The covered CDR3 bases are TGTGCCAGCAGCTTCGGGCTAGCGGGATTTAATGAG.

The sequenced part of the CDR3 DNA is TGTGCCTGGACCCCCTGGGCGCTGAGTCGTGGAAACACC. Translating gives CAWTPWALSRGNT. The whole CDR3 protein is CAWTPWALSRGNTIYF. This chain joins TRBV30 and TRBJ1-3; D is undetermined. The CDR3 end falls 3 residues outside the read, so it is completed with the germline J gene. Per germline, CDR1 GTSNPN and CDR2 SVGIG (reference sequence). CDR3 length: 16 amino acids. Trimming left V 4 bases short and J 3 bases short, with 19 bases between.

In its sample, this clone was seen a few times. The read gets to within 3 residues of the CDR3 end, and the germline J gene fills in the rest. The chain links TRBV19 to TRBJ1-1; maybe TRBD1 (5 bases). This CDR3 has 15 amino acids. Germline loops: CDR1 LNHDA, CDR2 SQIVND (reference sequence). The V end was cut by 7 bases, the J end by 1 base, with 16 bases between. The sequenced part of the CDR3 DNA is TGTGCCAGTACCACCGCCGGGGGGTCGAACACTGAA. Translating it yields CASTTAGGSNTE. The CDR3 in its entirety is CASTTAGGSNTEAFF.

Worth noting for this clone: Coverage ceases 3 residues before the CDR3 finishes, and the germline J gene fills in the end. V gene TRBV18 combines with J gene TRBJ2-7; D is unresolved. The germline V gene has CDR1 KGHSH and CDR2 LQKENI. CDR3 size: 15 residues. V shed 6 bases and J shed 0 bases, with 15 bases lying between them. The part of the CDR3 DNA that was read is TGTGCCAGCTCCCCCGACATCTGGAGCTCCTACGAG. It yields the protein CASSPDIWSSYE. The whole CDR3 sequence reads CASSPDIWSSYEQYF.

In the case of this clone: The read stops 3 residues short of the end of the CDR3; the missing end is completed from the germline J gene. V and J are TRBV7-6 and TRBJ2-7, with 9 bases fitting TRBD1. Germline V CDR1 and CDR2: SGHVS, FNYEAQ. The CDR3 has 15 amino acids. V dropped 0 bases and J dropped 1; count of bases not matched to a gene: 1. CDR3 region: CASSLAGQGSYEQYF. The sequenced CDR3 bases are TGTGCCAGCAGCTTAGCGGGACAGGGTTCCTACGAG.